This passage covers 23 T cell receptor beta chains from one sample sequenced in a study of blood T cell repertoires in COVID-19. Only in-frame clones appear in the TCRdb table, and some are missing; sequencing was by immunoSEQ multiplex PCR. The sample has roughly 220,000 clones; around 84% are singletons. The sequenced sample was peripheral blood. The receptors come from a woman aged 55 to 70 who had recovered from COVID-19.

This chain uses TRBV5-1 with TRBJ2-2; possible D gene TRBD2, 7 bases. The length of the CDR3 is 16 residues. Trimming took off 0 bases at V and 7 bases at J, with 16 bases between the two ends. Germline V gene sequence: CDR1 SGHRS, CDR2 YFSETQ. CDR3 nucleotides: TGCGCCAGCAGCTTGGATGGGGGGGGCCGCGGCGGGGAGCTGTTTTTT. Translation: CASSLDGGGRGGELFF.

The chain employs TRBV7-2 and TRBJ2-7, with a weak D call TRBD1 (5 bases). This CDR3 is built from 16 residues. Trimming stripped 5 bases from V and 2 bases from J, with 19 bases between. CDR1 is SGHTA, CDR2 FQGNSA, per germline. CDR3: CASSPLGARAPYEQYF. The CDR3 nucleotides are TGTGCCAGCAGCCCCCTTGGCGCCAGGGCGCCCTACGAGCAGTACTTC.

The rearrangement links TRBV6-5 to TRBJ2-3, with 7 bases lining up with TRBD2. Germline V gene data show CDR1 as MNHEY and CDR2 as SVGAGI. This CDR3 contains 11 residues. The trim removed 8 bases at V and 12 bases at J, leaving 8 bases unmatched. CDR3 loop: CASLASGAQYF. The DNA of the CDR3 is TGTGCCAGCTTAGCTAGCGGAGCCCAGTATTTT.

The V and J genes are TRBV30 and TRBJ1-1; D not certain. Germline assignment: CDR1 GTSNPN and CDR2 SVGIG (reference sequence). The CDR3 consists of 12 residues. The ends were cut back, 3 bases at V and 7 bases at J, with 12 bases in the middle. CDR3 protein: CAWRGGFSEAFF. CDR3 DNA: TGTGCCTGGAGGGGCGGGTTTAGTGAAGCTTTCTTT.

This sequence joins TRBV11-1 and TRBJ1-2; no clear D gene. This CDR3 region has 13 residues. V dropped 5 bases and J dropped 0 bases, with 7 bases sitting between them. The germline V gene encodes CDR1 SGHAT and CDR2 FQDESV (reference sequence). CDR3 nucleotide sequence: TGTGCCAGCAGCCCCTTCGCTAACTATGGCTACACCTTC. Translated, it gives CASSPFANYGYTF.

The chain combines TRBV2 with TRBJ2-3, with D maybe TRBD2 (6 bases). CDR3 length equals 15 residues. V was trimmed by 4 bases and J by 1 base, leaving 12 bases between them. CDR1 and CDR2 (germline): SNHLY, FYNNEI. The CDR3 is CASSALGEGTDTQYF. Written as DNA, the CDR3 is TGTGCCAGCAGTGCCCTAGGGGAGGGCACAGATACGCAGTATTTT. Full variable domain (missing parts from reference TRBV2 and TRBJ2-3): EPEVTQTPSHQVTQMGQEVILRCVPISNHLYFYWYRQILGQKVEFLVSFYNNEISEKSEIFDDQFSVERPDGSNFTLKIRSTKLEDSAMYFCASSALGEGTDTQYFGPGTRLTVL.

V usage is TRBV3-1 (or the pseudogene TRBV3-2) and J usage is TRBJ2-7; 7 nucleotides agree with TRBD2. Looked up from germline, CDR1 is LGHDT and CDR2 is YNNKEL (reference sequence). V was pared by 1 base and J by 5 bases, with 11 bases of the junction left unmatched. This CDR3 is built from 16 residues. The CDR3 sequence: CASSQGRGGGLDEQYF. Written as DNA, the CDR3 is TGTGCCAGCAGCCAAGGCCGAGGCGGGGGATTGGACGAGCAGTACTTC.

Note on this clone: Relative to the germline gene, one junction end is altered; a read error may explain this. The chain uses TRBV24-1 and TRBJ2-1, with TRBD1 as a possible D gene (6 bases). The CDR3 is 11 amino acids. Germline V gives CDR1 KGHDR, CDR2 SFDVKD. In DNA form, the CDR3 reads TGTGCCACCAGTGAAAGACAGGTTTTCCTCTTC. As protein: CATSERQVFLF.

V is TRBV5-1 and J is TRBJ2-7; possibly TRBD1 for D (5 bases). Germline CDR1 and CDR2: SGHRS and YFSETQ. This CDR3 region has 15 residues. The germline V and J ends were trimmed by 8 bases and 1 base, with 19 bases remaining between them. In nucleotides, the CDR3 is TGCGCCAGTGTTCCAGACCCCGCAGGGTCCTACGAGCAGTACTTC. This translates into CASVPDPAGSYEQYF.

V and J are TRBV18 and TRBJ1-2; D is perhaps TRBD1 (6 bases). Germline CDR1 reads KGHSH; CDR2 reads LQKENI. The V end lost 2 bases, the J end lost 2 bases, and 12 bases lay between the germline ends. The CDR3 loop spans 15 amino acids. CDR3 residues: CASSPTRQENYGYTF. The CDR3 DNA follows: TGTGCCAGCTCACCAACCCGACAGGAGAACTATGGCTACACCTTC.

The chain recombines TRBV11-2 with TRBJ1-2, with 7 nucleotides matching TRBD1. J lost 7 bases, V lost 5 bases, and 10 bases had no gene match. The CDR3 has 14 amino acids. Germline CDR1 and CDR2: SGHAT and FQNNGV. For the CDR3, the DNA is TGTGCCAGCAGCGACTTTTTAGGGGGCTTTGGCTACACCTTC. It is translated as CASSDFLGGFGYTF. Full variable domain (remainder filled in from reference TRBV11-2 and TRBJ1-2): EAGVAQSPRYKIIEKRQSVAFWCNPISGHATLYWYQQILGQGPKLLIQFQNNGVVDDSQLPKDRFSAERLKGVDSTLKIQPAKLEDSAVYLCASSDFLGGFGYTFGSGTRLTVV.

The rearrangement uses TRBV2 and TRBJ2-3; the match to TRBD2 covers 13 bases. Unmatched junction bases numbered 6, after V lost 6 bases and J lost 3 bases. The CDR3 is 16 residues long. From germline, CDR1 is SNHLY and CDR2 FYNNEI. CDR3 DNA sequence: TGTGCCAGCAGGGGGACTAGCGGGGCGGCGACAGATACGCAGTATTTT. This sequence encodes CASRGTSGAATDTQYF.

The J gene is TRBJ1-4, the V gene TRBV7-2, with D unclear. The CDR3 totals 15 residues. Germline V gene lookup returns CDR1 SGHTA and CDR2 FQGNSA. V was cut by 5 bases and J by 3 bases, with 13 bases left in between. DNA for the CDR3: TGTGCCAGCAGCGCCCGGACGGGAGCTAATGAAAAACTGTTTTTT. Translation: CASSARTGANEKLFF.

The chain is built from TRBV7-9 and TRBJ2-5; 9 bases map to TRBD1. The CDR3 length is 14 residues. Germline trimming cut 6 bases from V and 4 bases from J; bases unmatched to any gene: 6. From germline, CDR1 is SEHNR and CDR2 FQNEAQ (reference sequence). CDR3 sequence reads: CASRPRDRVETQYF. The CDR3 coding sequence is TGTGCCAGCAGACCCCGGGACAGGGTAGAGACCCAGTACTTC.

The chain couples TRBV5-4 to TRBJ1-6, with 8 bases fitting TRBD1. The CDR3 runs 17 residues. Per the germline V gene, CDR1 is SGHNT and CDR2 is YYREEE (reference sequence). V trimming: 3 bases; J trimming: 8 bases; junction bases outside the gene matches: 13. CDR3 protein: CASSSFGGTGAYSPLHF. CDR3 in DNA: TGTGCCAGCAGCTCTTTTGGGGGGACAGGTGCTTATTCACCCCTCCACTTT.

V usage is TRBV5-1 and J usage is TRBJ2-2, with D maybe TRBD2 (7 bases). Germline V gene lookup returns CDR1 SGHRS and CDR2 YFSETQ. The CDR3 is made up of 16 amino acids. Deletions cut 4 bases from V and 5 bases from J, with 18 bases between. The CDR3 loop reads CASSAGAGLTTGELFF. CDR3 bases: TGCGCCAGCAGCGCGGGGGCCGGGCTTACTACCGGGGAGCTGTTTTTT.

The J gene is TRBJ2-7, the V gene TRBV6-6; 9 bases agree with TRBD1. Trimming removed 2 bases from V and 3 bases from J; junction bases left unmatched: 2. CDR1 and CDR2 (germline): MNHNY, SVGAGI (reference sequence). The CDR3 length is 14 residues. The CDR3 loop reads CASSYPGQGYEQYF. The DNA for the CDR3 is TGTGCCAGCAGTTACCCGGGACAGGGCTACGAGCAGTACTTC.

The chain joins TRBV3-1 (or the pseudogene TRBV3-2) to TRBJ2-1; TRBD1 matches 7 bases. Germline CDR1 reads LGHDT; CDR2 reads YNNKEL (reference sequence). This CDR3 comprises 16 residues. J was trimmed by 3 bases and V by 3 bases; bases with no gene match: 8. The CDR3 loop reads CASSHDSRGLYNEQFF. CDR3 nucleotides: TGTGCCAGCAGCCATGATTCTAGGGGGCTCTACAATGAGCAGTTCTTC.

The gene calls are TRBV4-3 and TRBJ2-5; 7 bases align to TRBD1. The V gene end was trimmed by 1 base and the J gene end by 4 bases; junction bases not matched to a gene: 6. The CDR3 extends over 15 amino acids. The germline V gene encodes CDR1 LGHNA and CDR2 YSLEER. The CDR3 sequence is CASSQGAGGLETQYF. The CDR3 region has the DNA TGCGCCAGCAGCCAAGGGGCAGGGGGTCTAGAGACCCAGTACTTC.

The chain recombines TRBV30 with TRBJ2-2; TRBD1 aligns across 7 bases. The germline CDR1 and CDR2 sequences are GTSNPN and SVGIG (reference sequence). The J segment lost 1 base and the V segment lost 4 bases, leaving 6 bases of the junction unmatched. The length of the CDR3 is 15 residues. The CDR3 DNA reads TGTGCCTGGAATAGGGACAGCCTGAACACCGGGGAGCTGTTTTTT. This sequence encodes CAWNRDSLNTGELFF.

This clone was counted only a few times. The chain uses TRBV7-9 and TRBJ1-3; D is uncertain. V was clipped by 3 bases and J by 2 bases, with 5 bases between them. The length of the CDR3 is 13 residues. CDR1 and CDR2 (germline): SEHNR, FQNEAQ (reference sequence). CDR3 region: CASSFSTGNTIYF. In DNA form, the CDR3 reads TGTGCCAGCAGCTTTAGCACTGGAAACACCATATATTTT. Full variable domain (rest looked up from reference TRBV7-9 and TRBJ1-3): DTGVSQNPRHKITKRGQNVTFRCDPISEHNRLYWYRQTLGQGPEFLTYFQNEAQLEKSRLLSDRFSAERPKGSFSTLEIQRTEQGDSAMYLCASSFSTGNTIYFGEGSWLTVV.

This clone was counted once. The V gene is TRBV1, the J gene TRBJ1-2. TRBV1 is labeled a pseudogene. The CDR3 covers 21 residues. The DNA of the CDR3 is TGCACCAGCAGCCAACAGTCCGTACGGGGGGAGCGGCAGGGGAAGGACTATGGCTACACCTTC. Protein: CTSSQQSVRGERQGKDYGYTF.

The rearrangement links TRBV5-1 to TRBJ2-1, with 14 bases matching TRBD2. Germline V lookup: CDR1 SGHRS, CDR2 YFSETQ. Unmatched junction bases numbered 4, after V lost 0 bases and J lost 8 bases. The CDR3 runs 16 residues. The CDR3 loop is CASSLGTSGGTYEQFF. The CDR3 DNA reads TGCGCCAGCAGCTTGGGGACTAGCGGGGGGACTTATGAGCAGTTCTTC. The full variable domain, completed using reference TRBV5-1 and TRBJ2-1, is KAGVTQTPRYLIKTRGQQVTLSCSPISGHRSVSWYQQTPGQGLQFLFEYFSETQRNKGNFPGRFSGRQFSNSRSEMNVSTLELGDSALYLCASSLGTSGGTYEQFFGPGTRLTVL.